The rows below give T cell receptor beta chains drawn from one sample of a study of blood T cells in healthy people across ages. TCRdb called the 5' RACE reads again in MiXCR, with one record for every CDR3 protein. This table holds about 1.1 million distinct CDR3 sequences, roughly two fifths found once. The sequencing input was blood. Receptor source: a young man in good health. Each CDR3 is given with its conserved first and last residue. A D gene is named only where the DNA matches it firmly. Only part of the rows carry a size: once, few, many, or a class if the clone is expanded.

V	size	J	D	DNA	CDR3
TRBV7-2	few	TRBJ2-3	.	TGTGCCAGCAGCCCATGGTCCAGCACAGATACGCAGTATTTT	CASSPWSSTDTQYF
TRBV27	once	TRBJ2-1	.	TGTGCCAGCAGTCTCATAGGGGCAGGGAGAGACACCCAGTTCTTC	CASSLIGAGRDTQFF
TRBV28	.	TRBJ2-1	TRBD2	TGTGCCAGCAGTTTATACGGCGGGGGGAATGAGCAGTTCTTC	CASSLYGGGNEQFF
TRBV12-3/TRBV12-4	.	TRBJ2-2	.	TGTGCCAGCAGTTTGGGCGGGCCCACCGGGGAGCTGTTTTTT	CASSLGGPTGELFF
TRBV2	.	TRBJ2-3	.	TGTGCCAGCAGTTGGGGGCCCACAGATACGCAGTATTTT	CASSWGPTDTQYF
TRBV7-9	.	TRBJ2-1	.	TGTGCCAGCAGCTTTTTAGGAAAGGAGCAGTTCTTC	CASSFLGKEQFF
TRBV7-8	few	TRBJ1-1	.	TGTGCCAGCAGCATCCCTATAGGGAAGAACACTGAAGCTTTCTTT	CASSIPIGKNTEAFF
TRBV6-4	.	TRBJ1-1	.	TGTTCCGGAGGGGGGGCTTTCTTT	CSGGGAFF
TRBV25-1	once	TRBJ2-1	.	TGTGCCAGCAGTGAAGCCGGGACAACCAACCTCTATTTCTCCTACAATGAGCAGTTCTTC	CASSEAGTTNLYFSYNEQFF
TRBV5-6	.	TRBJ1-2	.	TGTGCCAGCAGCTTCTCCCGATGGGCAGTGTCGTCGAAAGGCTATGGCTACACCTTC	CASSFSRWAVSSKGYGYTF
TRBV12-3/TRBV12-4	few	TRBJ1-2	TRBD1	TGTGCCAGCAGTCCAACAGGGGAGGTTGGCTACACCTTC	CASSPTGEVGYTF
TRBV20-1	few	TRBJ1-4	.	TGCAGTGCTCGGGGACGTTATGAAAAACTGTTTTTT	CSARGRYEKLFF
TRBV12-3/TRBV12-4	few	TRBJ2-5	.	TGTGCCAGCAGTTTAAGGGCGGTCGGGGAGACCCAGTACTTC	CASSLRAVGETQYF
TRBV6-2/TRBV6-3	few	TRBJ2-3	TRBD2	TGTGCCAGCAGGAGGCGGGGGGACCCTCCCACAGATACGCAGTATTTT	CASRRRGDPPTDTQYF
TRBV7-2	few	TRBJ1-4	.	TGTGCCAGCAGCTCCCAGGGTGGGGGTGAAAAACTGTTTTTT	CASSSQGGGEKLFF
TRBV27	.	TRBJ1-2	.	TGTGCCAGCAGTTTCCTGGGACGGCTTAACTATGGCTACACCTTC	CASSFLGRLNYGYTF
TRBV7-3	.	TRBJ1-6	.	TGTGCCAGCAGCTTATGGCAGAATTCACCCCTCCACTTT	CASSLWQNSPLHF
TRBV6-5	.	TRBJ2-7	.	TGTGCCAGCAGTGACTCGCCTACAAACGAGCAGTACTTC	CASSDSPTNEQYF
TRBV4-2	few	TRBJ1-2	.	TGTGCCAGCAGCCAAGGGGCCGCGCAGGGGCTTGATGGCTACACCTTC	CASSQGAAQGLDGYTF
TRBV18	few	TRBJ1-2	.	TGTGCCAGCTCCCATACCAGGGGTGGCTACACCTTC	CASSHTRGGYTF